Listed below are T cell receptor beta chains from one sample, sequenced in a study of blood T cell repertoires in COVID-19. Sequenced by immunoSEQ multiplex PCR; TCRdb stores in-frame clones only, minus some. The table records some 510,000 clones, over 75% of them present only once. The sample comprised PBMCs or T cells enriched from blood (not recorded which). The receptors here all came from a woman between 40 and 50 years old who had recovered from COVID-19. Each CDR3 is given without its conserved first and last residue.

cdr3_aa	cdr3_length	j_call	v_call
ASKSPGQGPSPLH	13	TRBJ1-6	TRBV27
ASSLSGRQGRTEAF	14	TRBJ1-1	TRBV27
ASSEGQYGNTIY	12	TRBJ1-3	TRBV25-1
ASSLTGQGNLQETQY	15	TRBJ2-5	TRBV7-6
ASSQEALGEKLF	12	TRBJ1-4	TRBV4-3
ASSEPGGGADTQY	13	TRBJ2-3	TRBV6-1
ASTVTTSGKETQY	13	TRBJ2-5	TRBV28
ASSLSSGWNEKLF	13	TRBJ1-4	TRBV11-2
ASSKVPSGSTRNEQF	15	TRBJ2-1	TRBV19
ASSLGGYAANTEAF	14	TRBJ1-1	TRBV5-4
ASSFDSNYGYT	11	TRBJ1-2	TRBV5-4
ASSVSTRADTEAF	13	TRBJ1-1	TRBV9
ASSAVRDRGTTNEKLF	16	TRBJ1-4	TRBV9
AISDSTGTAVYEQY	14	TRBJ2-7	TRBV10-3
ASSTTPGGTGVNEKLF	16	TRBJ1-4	TRBV2
ASSHDREGGNTIY	13	TRBJ1-3	TRBV4-3
ASSFRDNYGYT	11	TRBJ1-2	TRBV7-8
ASSPRGTNYGYT	12	TRBJ1-2	TRBV6-2/TRBV6-3
ASSRTGGSGSGELF	14	TRBJ2-2	TRBV4-3
ATSRDLPWSAGELF	14	TRBJ2-2	TRBV15
ASSSGDRGAGTEAF	14	TRBJ1-1	TRBV5-4
ASSQDRASGSDEQF	14	TRBJ2-1	TRBV4-3
ASSYLASTDTQY	12	TRBJ2-3	TRBV6-2/TRBV6-3
ASSLYRWDINQPQH	14	TRBJ1-5	TRBV7-8
ASSGAQGSYNSPLH	14	TRBJ1-6	TRBV5-1
SVVGQGGTEAF	11	TRBJ1-1	TRBV29-1
AWSAGTGFHQNEKLF	15	TRBJ1-4	TRBV30
ASSITSGRVAGRETQY	16	TRBJ2-5	TRBV19
ATSRDGVARTYEQY	14	.	TRBV15
ASTWQGNTEAF	11	TRBJ1-1	TRBV19
ASSRAADSKG	10	TRBJ1-1	TRBV6-2/TRBV6-3
AMGGTDRFEQY	11	TRBJ2-7	TRBV10-3
ASSSAGTSATEKF	13	TRBJ2-1	TRBV5-1
ASNKYSYNEQF	11	TRBJ2-1	TRBV7-9
ASRFRIPGYT	10	TRBJ1-2	TRBV6-6
ASSYQEGSSYEQY	13	TRBJ2-7	TRBV6-2/TRBV6-3
ASSETGKVNTEAF	13	TRBJ1-1	TRBV14
ASSLWNGRVSNEQF	14	TRBJ2-1	TRBV27
ASSPRTGYTNPAF	13	TRBJ1-1	TRBV5-1
ASSSGLLNQPQH	12	TRBJ1-5	TRBV7-9
ASTRGPEGEAF	11	TRBJ1-1	TRBV18
ASSLTTGTPYEQY	13	TRBJ2-7	TRBV18
ASSLGTSVSTDTQY	14	TRBJ2-3	TRBV7-9
ASSYLTANSPLH	12	TRBJ1-6	TRBV6-5
ASSLKARGTQY	11	TRBJ2-5	TRBV12-3/TRBV12-4
ASSERRASTDTQY	13	TRBJ2-3	TRBV2
ASRTGAHQPQH	11	TRBJ1-5	TRBV6-5
ASSAGSTGSKNIQY	14	TRBJ2-4	TRBV5-4
AWSAPGPRNTIY	12	TRBJ1-3	TRBV30
ASSLARVHEQY	11	TRBJ2-7	TRBV7-8
ASSYSLARLNTEAF	14	TRBJ1-1	TRBV6-5
ASSPAQNTEAF	11	TRBJ1-1	TRBV7-2
ASSLAGGPSFHEQF	14	TRBJ2-1	TRBV11-2
ASSSLGQPQH	10	TRBJ1-5	TRBV13
ASGWYPTSGGYEQY	14	TRBJ2-7	TRBV7-2
ASSLAGRPSYEQY	13	TRBJ2-7	TRBV27